The 29 T cell receptor beta chains listed next were all sequenced from one sample in a study of beta chain features in type 1 diabetes (dated by TCRdb to about 2018). The paper as a whole reports these results and caveats: Type 1 diabetes patients showed a moderate but significant shortening of TCRB CDR3 length in all four CD4+ subsets.

The antigens these receptors bind are not known. The protocol used for the library was the immunoSEQ multiplex PCR assay. The High Capacity cDNA Reverse Transcription Kit was used to reverse transcribe all of the isolated RNA, meaning that expressed TCRB transcripts were what got sequenced. Drawn from immuneACCESS, this table holds only the in-frame rearrangements with V and J called that TCRdb kept. Clones are partly lost; checked studies trace under half to an unresolved V gene and leave the rest unexplained. This sample is represented by around 310,000 clones; approximately 12% of them were singletons. The ten largest clonotypes hold about 0.016% of the sample. The sequencing input was naive CD4+ T cells from blood. The cell subset or site label corresponds to: true naive CD4+ T cells. These receptors originate from a woman aged 18-29 years with type 1 diabetes.

CDR3 in amino acids: CASSGGRVRLSQYF. The CDR3 DNA follows: TGTGCCAGCAGTGGTGGCAGGGTACGTCTTTCGCAGTATTTT. V and J are TRBV25-1 and TRBJ2-3; D is possibly TRBD1 (5 bases). Looked up from germline, CDR1 is MGHDK and CDR2 is SYGVNS. The CDR3 sequence is 14 residues long. The ends were cut back, 4 bases at V and 10 bases at J, with 18 bases in the middle.

The chain recombines TRBV30 with TRBJ1-1, with D unclear. Germline V CDR1 and CDR2: GTSNPN, SVGIG (reference sequence). The length of the CDR3 is 11 residues. V lost 2 bases, J lost 5 bases, and 6 bases lay in between. CDR3 residues: CAWSTGTEAFF. In DNA, the CDR3 is TGTGCCTGGAGTACGGGGACTGAAGCTTTCTTT.

In its sample, this clone was seen a few times. The chain has TRBV19 and TRBJ2-1, with D uncertain. The germline gives CDR1 LNHDA, CDR2 SQIVND (reference sequence). The CDR3 covers 12 residues. The V end lost 0 bases, the J end lost 6 bases, and 3 bases lay between the germline ends. The CDR3 DNA is TGTGCCAGTAGTATAGACCGCAATGAGCAGTTCTTC. It yields the protein CASSIDRNEQFF.

The V call is TRBV5-1, the J call TRBJ1-2, with a possible D match to TRBD1 (5 bases). Trimming removed 0 bases at V and 8 bases at J, with 20 bases between. Germline V gene lookup returns CDR1 SGHRS and CDR2 YFSETQ. The CDR3 consists of 16 residues. CDR3 residues: CASSLAPPGGAVGYTF. The CDR3 nucleotides are TGCGCCAGCAGCTTGGCCCCCCCCGGCGGGGCCGTCGGCTACACCTTC.

CDR3 sequence (DNA): TGTGCCAGCAGCTTCGGCCCCGGGGGTAGCGGGAGGGCGAGCTCCTACGAGCAGTACTTC. Translating gives CASSFGPGGSGRASSYEQYF. V gene TRBV5-4 combines with J gene TRBJ2-7; 11 nucleotides agree with TRBD2. The ends lost 2 bases at V and 0 bases at J; junction bases unmatched: 16. CDR3 length: 20 amino acids. The germline V gene has CDR1 SGHNT and CDR2 YYREEE (reference sequence).

The chain is built from TRBV6-1 and TRBJ2-3; perhaps TRBD1 as D (6 bases). The CDR3 runs 13 residues. Between the trimmed V and J ends, which lost 4 bases and 6 bases, there was a span of 11 bases. Germline lookup yields CDR1 MNHNS and CDR2 SASEGT. The CDR3 bases are TGTGCCAGCAGTGGGTACAGGGTGGATACGCAGTATTTT. Amino acids: CASSGYRVDTQYF.

This rearrangement joins TRBV29-1 to TRBJ2-3; 9 bases map to TRBD2. CDR3 length equals 15 residues. CDR1 and CDR2 from the germline V gene are SQVTM and ANQGSEA. Trimming at V came to 4 bases and at J to 5 bases, leaving 10 bases not matched to a gene. The CDR3 region has the DNA TGCAGCGTTGGCCGACTAGCGGAACCGGGAGATACGCAGTATTTT. Its translation: CSVGRLAEPGDTQYF.

This clone was seen a handful of times. The same CDR3 can be traced to other DNA sequences in this sample. The chain uses TRBV7-2 and TRBJ2-1; D is possibly TRBD2 (5 bases). The CDR3 loop spans 13 amino acids. The V end lost 1 base, the J end lost 7 bases, and 8 bases lay between the germline ends. Germline CDR1 and CDR2: SGHTA and FQGNSA. The CDR3 reads CASSLGLANEQFF. CDR3 coding DNA: TGTGCCAGCAGCTTAGGGCTAGCTAATGAGCAGTTCTTC.

This clone was counted a few times. The chain uses TRBV2 and TRBJ2-1; 7 nucleotides align to TRBD1. Trimming removed 4 bases from V and 0 bases from J; junction bases left unmatched: 0. This CDR3 has 14 residues. The germline CDR1 and CDR2 sequences are SNHLY and FYNNEI. CDR3 bases: TGTGCCAGCAGTGCAGGGGGCTCCTACAATGAGCAGTTCTTC. It encodes CASSAGGSYNEQFF.

The rearrangement links TRBV11-2 to TRBJ2-2; D might be TRBD1 (6 bases). Deletions cut 3 bases from V and 0 bases from J, with 11 bases between. The CDR3 is made up of 16 amino acids. Germline V gene lookup returns CDR1 SGHAT and CDR2 FQNNGV. This CDR3 reads CASSFTGPSNTGELFF. DNA of the CDR3: TGTGCCAGCAGCTTTACAGGGCCCTCGAACACCGGGGAGCTGTTTTTT.

V and J are TRBV30 and TRBJ2-1; the match to TRBD2 covers 12 bases. CDR3 length: 17 amino acids. Germline V gene lookup returns CDR1 GTSNPN and CDR2 SVGIG (reference sequence). V was clipped by 2 bases and J by 7 bases; unmatched bases: 12. CDR3: CAWSPLGLAGGENEQFF. In DNA, the CDR3 is TGTGCCTGGAGTCCGCTAGGTCTAGCGGGAGGGGAGAATGAGCAGTTCTTC.

This clone was recorded a few times. The V gene is TRBV18, the J gene TRBJ1-1; 10 bases line up with TRBD1. Germline lookup yields CDR1 KGHSH and CDR2 LQKENI. The CDR3 extends over 15 amino acids. V shed 2 bases, J shed 1 base, and the junction held 1 base outside the gene matches. The CDR3 here is CASSPDRGRNTEAFF. Here the CDR3 DNA reads TGTGCCAGCTCACCAGACAGGGGGCGGAACACTGAAGCTTTCTTT.

This clone turned up a few times. The rearrangement links TRBV5-6 to TRBJ2-1; no clear D. Germline V gene lookup returns CDR1 SGHDT and CDR2 YYEEEE. The CDR3 has 13 amino acids. Trimming left V 4 bases short and J 8 bases short, with 13 bases between. CDR3 sequence: CASSLWSVDEQFF. CDR3 nucleotides: TGTGCCAGCAGCCTATGGTCGGTTGATGAGCAGTTCTTC.

This clone showed up just a few times. CDR3 residues: CATTGGIYGYTF. The CDR3 region has the DNA TGTGCCACCACAGGGGGAATCTATGGCTACACCTTC. The genes are TRBV2 and TRBJ1-2, with 8 bases lining up with TRBD1. This CDR3 region has 12 residues. Trimming cost V 10 bases and J 4 bases; bases outside gene matches: 5. CDR1 and CDR2 from the germline V gene are SNHLY and FYNNEI.

The CDR3 here is CASSQGQGVNTIYF. CDR3 in DNA: TGCGCCAGCAGCCAAGGACAGGGAGTCAACACCATATATTTT. The V and J genes are TRBV4-1 and TRBJ1-3, with 7 nucleotides matching TRBD1. The CDR3 spans 14 residues. V lost 1 base and J lost 7; bases outside the gene matches: 4. Germline CDR1 MGHRA, CDR2 YSYEKL.

This clone was counted a few times. V gene TRBV7-9 combines with J gene TRBJ2-1; 7 bases are shared with TRBD1. V lost 4 bases, J lost 1 base, and 1 base stayed unmatched. Germline CDR1 SEHNR, CDR2 FQNEAQ (reference sequence). The CDR3 covers 14 residues. This chain's CDR3 is CASSSRGSYNEQFF. The CDR3 bases are TGTGCCAGCAGCTCCAGGGGGTCCTACAATGAGCAGTTCTTC.

The chain combines TRBV14 with TRBJ2-5, with D unclear. This CDR3 has 15 residues. CDR1 is SGHDN, CDR2 FVKESK, per germline. V was clipped by 3 bases and J by 4 bases, with 15 bases between them. Here the CDR3 reads CASSQGATQGETQYF. As DNA, the CDR3 is TGTGCCAGCAGCCAGGGCGCTACCCAAGGAGAGACCCAGTACTTC.

This clone was counted a few times. This chain uses TRBV27 with TRBJ2-7; TRBD1 might be the D (5 bases). This CDR3 comprises 14 residues. Per the germline V gene, CDR1 is MNHEY and CDR2 is SMNVEV (reference sequence). The V end lost 8 bases, the J end lost 3 bases, and 17 bases lay between the germline ends. The CDR3 loop is CASRGAGRGYEQYF. CDR3 coding DNA: TGTGCCAGCCGTGGGGCAGGGCGTGGCTACGAGCAGTACTTC.

V usage is TRBV7-2 and J usage is TRBJ2-2; 7 bases fit TRBD1. Germline V lookup: CDR1 SGHTA, CDR2 FQGNSA. The CDR3 spans 15 residues. With V trimmed by 5 bases and J by 0 bases, 3 bases remained unmatched. The CDR3 here is CASSVGGANTGELFF. The CDR3 nucleotides are TGTGCCAGCAGCGTAGGGGGCGCGAACACCGGGGAGCTGTTTTTT.

This chain joins TRBV18 and TRBJ2-3; no definite D call. Germline V lookup: CDR1 KGHSH, CDR2 LQKENI. The V gene lost 2 bases and the J gene lost 1 base, with 13 bases spanning the gap. The CDR3 is 16 amino acids. The CDR3 region is CASSPGALPGTDTQYF. The CDR3 DNA reads as TGTGCCAGCTCACCAGGAGCCCTACCTGGCACAGATACGCAGTATTTT.

This clone was recorded a few times. Other DNA sequences in the same sample also yield this CDR3. This rearrangement joins TRBV7-9 to TRBJ2-3; 12 nucleotides agree with TRBD2. V lost 5 bases and J lost 3; bases outside the gene matches: 6. Germline V CDR1 and CDR2: SEHNR, FQNEAQ (reference sequence). This CDR3 spans 16 amino acids. The CDR3 DNA is TGTGCCAGCAGCCTCGGGACTAGCGGGCGAACAGATACGCAGTATTTT. Amino acids: CASSLGTSGRTDTQYF.

The J gene is TRBJ2-3, the V gene TRBV9; unclear D gene. This CDR3 comprises 12 residues. Trimming took 1 base from V and 5 from J, leaving 5 bases between them. Germline V gene lookup returns CDR1 SGDLS and CDR2 YYNGEE. This CDR3 reads CASSVQLDTQYF. The CDR3 DNA follows: TGTGCCAGCAGCGTACAGTTAGATACGCAGTATTTT.

The rearrangement links TRBV30 to TRBJ2-7; 7 bases match TRBD2. The CDR3 runs 15 residues. Germline V lookup: CDR1 GTSNPN, CDR2 SVGIG (reference sequence). Germline trimming cut 1 base from V and 0 bases from J; bases unmatched to any gene: 6. CDR3 region: CAWSALRGSSYEQYF. DNA of the CDR3: TGTGCCTGGAGTGCCTTGCGGGGGAGCTCCTACGAGCAGTACTTC.

The chain couples TRBV29-1 to TRBJ2-7; possible D gene TRBD2, 5 bases. V dropped 6 bases and J dropped 8 bases, with 20 bases sitting between them. This CDR3 spans 13 amino acids. CDR1 is SQVTM and CDR2 is ANQGSEA in the germline V gene. Written as DNA, the CDR3 is TGCAGCGTCCTTATAGAGGGCAGACGGCAGCAGTACGTC. Protein: CSVLIEGRRQQYV.

The chain links TRBV30 to TRBJ2-1; D perhaps matches TRBD1 (5 bases). CDR1 is GTSNPN, CDR2 SVGIG, per germline (reference sequence). CDR3 length: 13 amino acids. The V and J ends lost 8 bases and 9 bases respectively, with 20 bases between them. CDR3 coding DNA: TGTGCCGGGATAGTAACAGGAGCGAGTGAGCAGTTCTTC. Translating it yields CAGIVTGASEQFF.

This clone was counted a single time. V and J are TRBV7-2 and TRBJ1-5; D call uncertain. The CDR3 extends over 12 amino acids. V lost 1 base, J lost 8 bases, and 6 bases lay in between. Germline CDR1 reads SGHTA; CDR2 reads FQGNSA. CDR3 in DNA: TGTGCCAGCAGCTTAGATCAGAAGCCCCAGCATTTT. Translating gives CASSLDQKPQHF.

This clone was picked up a small number of times. The rearrangement joins TRBV10-3 to TRBJ1-4, with D perhaps TRBD1 (5 bases). The CDR3 has 13 amino acids. Trimming cost V 7 bases and J 8 bases, with 14 bases left between them. CDR1 ENHRY and CDR2 SYGVKD come from the germline V gene. In nucleotides, the CDR3 is TGTGCCATCACACAGGCCCTAGGCGAAAAACTGTTTTTT. This sequence encodes CAITQALGEKLFF.

The V and J genes are TRBV2 and TRBJ2-1; 7 nucleotides line up with TRBD1. The trim removed 2 bases at V and 1 base at J, leaving 2 bases unmatched. Germline values: CDR1 SNHLY, CDR2 FYNNEI. CDR3 length: 15 residues. CDR3 bases: TGTGCCAGCAGTGAACAGGGGGTTTCCTACAATGAGCAGTTCTTC. Translated, it gives CASSEQGVSYNEQFF. Together with reference TRBV2 and TRBJ2-1, the CDR3 gives the full variable domain: EPEVTQTPSHQVTQMGQEVILRCVPISNHLYFYWYRQILGQKVEFLVSFYNNEISEKSEIFDDQFSVERPDGSNFTLKIRSTKLEDSAMYFCASSEQGVSYNEQFFGPGTRLTVL.

The V and J genes are TRBV18 and TRBJ2-2; TRBD1 aligns across 7 bases. The CDR3 loop spans 15 amino acids. Germline CDR1 and CDR2: KGHSH and LQKENI. J gave up 4 bases and V 0 bases, and 2 bases lay outside the gene matches. The CDR3 loop is CASSPPRQGTGELFF. In nucleotides, the CDR3 is TGTGCCAGCTCACCACCGAGACAGGGCACCGGGGAGCTGTTTTTT.